This TCR beta chain came from a study of blood T cell repertoires in COVID-19. Study-wide context: Acute and convalescent COVID-19 specimens originated in the United States, Italy and Spain. Sample material is recorded as cDNA or gDNA derived from T cells, B-cell-depleted T cells, or PBMCs.

The CDR3 is 19 amino acids. V shed 0 bases and J 0 bases; nucleotides not matched to a gene: 8. Germline CDR1 reads LGHNA; CDR2 reads YSLEER. The repertoire was sequenced with immunoSEQ multiplex PCR; TCRdb's copy has only in-frame clones and lacks some. The table records some 120,000 clones, approximately 90% of them present only once. This TCR came from a woman older than 75 with acute or convalescent COVID-19. The J gene is TRBJ2-3, the V gene TRBV4-3, with TRBD2 identical over 11 bases. Material for sequencing was peripheral blood. CDR3 coding DNA: TGCGCCAGCAGCCAAGAAATAGCGGGGGGGGACACTAGCACAGATACGCAGTATTTT. It translates to CASSQEIAGGDTSTDTQYF.